Below, one T cell receptor (beta chain) is given with its context. Its antigen is not identified. Mismatch with germline at one junction end may stem from a read error. This specimen belongs to a study of metastatic and nonmetastatic thyroid tumors. Study in general: A comparison of repertoires was made across blood and tumor or nodule tissue from malignant and benign thyroid patients. Study-wide points: Benign nodules were reported to have significantly lower TCR beta diversity than malignant thyroid tumors, in blood and tumor.

Patients were all untreated before their thyroid surgery. TCRdb re-analyzed the PCR reads using MiXCR. This table has tens of thousands of clones, about 20% appearing once. The specimen was blood. The TCR comes from a female donor with papillary thyroid cancer or a benign thyroid nodule (not recorded which). Some clones in this sample may be carry-over from other donors' samples.

The CDR3 loop is CATSGRTVNGELFF. The CDR3 coding sequence is TGTGCCACAAGTGGAAGGACGGTTAACGGGGAGCTGTTTTTT. The chain recombines TRBV24-1 with TRBJ2-2; D gene ambiguous. The germline V gene has CDR1 KGHDR and CDR2 SFDVKD. This CDR3 is built from 14 residues.